The 19 T cell receptor beta chains presented below share a single source sample, sequenced in a study of shared clonotypes between healthy human individuals (TCRdb year 2020). The library relied on the immunoSEQ multiplex PCR assay. Not all clones reach the TCRdb copy of this immuneACCESS table, which keeps in-frame sequences only. Checked studies attribute under half of the gap to unresolved V genes and leave the rest unexplained. Here the sample has 950,000 to 1,300,000 clones; 65% to 75% occur a single time. Of the sample, around 1.4% is held by the ten largest clones. Sequencing was carried out using memory CD4+ T cells sorted from blood. Read against the paper, the sample's cell subset or site label means: CD45RA-negative fraction. These receptors all come from a young man in good health.

V gene TRBV19 combines with J gene TRBJ2-5, with D tentatively TRBD2 (5 bases). The germline V and J ends were trimmed by 4 bases and 5 bases, with 11 bases remaining between them. This CDR3 spans 13 amino acids. Per germline, CDR1 LNHDA and CDR2 SQIVND (reference sequence). The CDR3 is CASSRGPRETQYF. The CDR3, as DNA: TGTGCCAGTAGTAGAGGGCCCCGGGAGACCCAGTACTTC.

The chain employs TRBV19 and TRBJ1-3; 7 positions match TRBD1. The ends lost 4 bases at V and 0 bases at J; junction bases unmatched: 6. Per germline, CDR1 LNHDA and CDR2 SQIVND (reference sequence). The CDR3 has 16 amino acids. CDR3 protein: CASSRTGVHSGNTIYF. The DNA for the CDR3 is TGTGCCAGTAGTAGAACAGGGGTTCACTCTGGAAACACCATATATTTT.

The chain is built from TRBV6-1 and TRBJ1-5; 9 bases are a match to TRBD1. CDR1 and CDR2 (germline): MNHNS, SASEGT. V lost 0 bases to trimming and J lost 7 bases; unmatched junction nucleotides: 4. The CDR3 runs 15 residues. DNA of the CDR3: TGTGCCAGCAGTGAAGCGGGGACAGGGTACCAGCCCCAGCATTTT. Translated, it gives CASSEAGTGYQPQHF.

This sequence joins TRBV18 and TRBJ2-5, with D perhaps matching TRBD2 (6 bases). The germline V gene has CDR1 KGHSH and CDR2 LQKENI. The CDR3 is 15 residues long. V was pared by 1 base and J by 3 bases, with 12 bases between. The CDR3 DNA follows: TGTGCCAGCTCACCACGGTTCGGGACTGAAGAGACCCAGTACTTC. This codes for CASSPRFGTEETQYF.

The chain links TRBV2 to TRBJ1-2; TRBD1 matches at 10 bases. Per the germline V gene, CDR1 is SNHLY and CDR2 is FYNNEI. The length of the CDR3 is 16 residues. V was clipped by 3 bases and J by 6 bases; unmatched bases: 10. DNA for the CDR3: TGTGCCAGCAGTGATAGAGACAGGGGGCGTATCAATGGCTACACCTTC. Translation gives CASSDRDRGRINGYTF. Complete variable domain (other parts from reference TRBV2 and TRBJ1-2): EPEVTQTPSHQVTQMGQEVILRCVPISNHLYFYWYRQILGQKVEFLVSFYNNEISEKSEIFDDQFSVERPDGSNFTLKIRSTKLEDSAMYFCASSDRDRGRINGYTFGSGTRLTVV.

The J gene is TRBJ2-5, the V gene TRBV11-2; 12 bases line up with TRBD1. There are 17 residues in the CDR3. Germline lookup yields CDR1 SGHAT and CDR2 FQNNGV. After removal of 3 bases from V and 5 bases from J, the junction contained 10 bases not matched to a gene. DNA of the CDR3: TGTGCCAGCAGCTTGGGGTCGGGGACAGGGGGCTACGAGACCCAGTACTTC. It translates to CASSLGSGTGGYETQYF.

This clone is a singleton in its sample. The chain recombines TRBV28 with TRBJ1-3, with D possibly being TRBD1 (5 bases). This CDR3 contains 16 residues. The germline gives CDR1 MDHEN, CDR2 SYDVKM. V lost 4 bases to trimming and J lost 0 bases, with 13 bases between them. The DNA of the CDR3 is TGTGCCAGCAGTTCCCCGGGACGTAGCTCTGGAAACACCATATATTTT. Translated, it gives CASSSPGRSSGNTIYF.

The chain combines TRBV9 with TRBJ2-5, with TRBD2 identical over 13 bases. The CDR3 contains 18 residues. Germline trimming cut 0 bases from V and 3 bases from J; bases unmatched to any gene: 8. CDR1 and CDR2 (germline): SGDLS, YYNGEE. DNA for the CDR3: TGTGCCAGCAGCGTAGGAAGACTAGCGGGGGGACGGGAAGAGACCCAGTACTTC. Encoded protein: CASSVGRLAGGREETQYF.

This rearrangement joins TRBV2 to TRBJ1-3; D unresolved. Germline CDR1 SNHLY, CDR2 FYNNEI. The CDR3 has 14 amino acids. The V end lost 6 bases, the J end lost 0 bases, and 9 bases lay between the germline ends. Here the CDR3 DNA reads TGTGCCAGCAGGATGGGCGTCTCTGGAAACACCATATATTTT. Encoded protein: CASRMGVSGNTIYF.

The chain links TRBV6-5 to TRBJ1-6; TRBD1 is a possible D gene (5 bases). The CDR3 contains 14 residues. CDR1 MNHEY and CDR2 SVGAGI come from the germline V gene. V was cut by 2 bases and J by 7 bases, with 9 bases left in between. Here the CDR3 DNA reads TGTGCCAGCAGTTACGGGGGACTGAATTCACCCCTCCACTTT. This translates into CASSYGGLNSPLHF.

V usage is TRBV2 and J usage is TRBJ2-7; D is perhaps TRBD2 (7 bases). Germline CDR1 is SNHLY and CDR2 is FYNNEI. This CDR3 comprises 13 residues. Trimming cost V 9 bases and J 2 bases, with 14 bases left between them. The CDR3 protein is CASLGRDTYEQYF. In nucleotides, the CDR3 is TGTGCCAGTTTAGGGAGGGACACCTACGAGCAGTACTTC.

The chain has TRBV7-8 and TRBJ1-3; D possibly corresponds to TRBD1 (5 bases). The CDR3 is 16 amino acids. The germline V and J ends were trimmed by 1 base and 0 bases, with 10 bases remaining between them. In germline, CDR1 is SGHVS, CDR2 FQNEAQ. The CDR3 reads CASSLGQGLSGNTIYF. Written as DNA, the CDR3 is TGTGCCAGCAGCTTAGGTCAGGGACTCTCTGGAAACACCATATATTTT.

The V and J genes are TRBV6-6 and TRBJ2-1; 7 positions match TRBD2. The germline CDR1 and CDR2 sequences are MNHNY and SVGAGI (reference sequence). The CDR3 covers 15 residues. V was clipped by 6 bases and J by 0 bases; unmatched bases: 5. The DNA for the CDR3 is TGTGCCAGCAGACGCCGCGGGGGCTCCTACAATGAGCAGTTCTTC. As protein: CASRRRGGSYNEQFF.

As regards this clone: The same CDR3 can be traced to other DNA sequences in this sample. The chain uses TRBV19 and TRBJ2-7; 12 positions match TRBD2. The CDR3 contains 14 residues. Per the germline V gene, CDR1 is LNHDA and CDR2 is SQIVND (reference sequence). Germline trimming cut 2 bases from V and 7 bases from J; bases unmatched to any gene: 3. CDR3: CASSISGLAGEQYF. Written as DNA, the CDR3 is TGTGCCAGTAGTATATCCGGACTAGCGGGAGAGCAGTACTTC. Complete variable domain (other parts from reference TRBV19 and TRBJ2-7): DGGITQSPKYLFRKEGQNVTLSCEQNLNHDAMYWYRQDPGQGLRLIYYSQIVNDFQKGDIAEGYSVSREKKESFPLTVTSAQKNPTAFYLCASSISGLAGEQYFGPGTRLTVT.

Of note for this clone: The same CDR3 arises from other DNA sequences in this sample as well. This chain uses TRBV5-1 with TRBJ2-2; no definite D call. The CDR3 totals 15 residues. The V gene lost 0 bases and the J gene lost 0 bases, with 6 bases spanning the gap. Germline loops: CDR1 SGHRS, CDR2 YFSETQ. The CDR3 is CASSLGGANTGELFF. The CDR3, as DNA: TGCGCCAGCAGCTTGGGTGGCGCGAACACCGGGGAGCTGTTTTTT.

The chain recombines TRBV27 with TRBJ1-2; D might be TRBD1 (5 bases). Trimming left V 4 bases short and J 2 bases short, with 14 bases between. CDR1 and CDR2 from the germline V gene are MNHEY and SMNVEV (reference sequence). This CDR3 has 15 amino acids. The CDR3, as DNA: TGTGCCAGCAGTTCTCTCGGGGCGGAAAACTATGGCTACACCTTC. Translation gives CASSSLGAENYGYTF.

V is TRBV27 and J is TRBJ2-3; weak D call: TRBD1 (5 bases). Trimming took 7 bases from V and 1 from J, leaving 9 bases between them. Germline CDR1 and CDR2: MNHEY and SMNVEV (reference sequence). The CDR3 spans 13 residues. The CDR3 DNA follows: TGTGCCAGCACCAGGGCTGGCACAGATACGCAGTATTTT. This gives the protein CASTRAGTDTQYF.

A word on this clone: Other nucleotide sequences from this sample produce the same CDR3. The chain is built from TRBV28 and TRBJ2-7; D unresolved. Germline CDR1 reads MDHEN; CDR2 reads SYDVKM. V lost 3 bases to trimming and J lost 0 bases, with 6 bases between them. The CDR3 has 13 residues. CDR3 in amino acids: CASSFSGSYEQYF. The CDR3, as DNA: TGTGCCAGCAGTTTTTCGGGCTCCTACGAGCAGTACTTC.

Worth noting for this clone: This sample includes further DNA sequences coding for the same CDR3. The genes are TRBV29-1 and TRBJ2-5, with unresolved D. V lost 4 bases to trimming and J lost 4 bases, with 1 base between them. The CDR3 extends over 9 amino acids. In germline, CDR1 is SQVTM, CDR2 ANQGSEA. CDR3 bases: TGCAGCGTTGGAGAGACCCAGTACTTC. It yields the protein CSVGETQYF.